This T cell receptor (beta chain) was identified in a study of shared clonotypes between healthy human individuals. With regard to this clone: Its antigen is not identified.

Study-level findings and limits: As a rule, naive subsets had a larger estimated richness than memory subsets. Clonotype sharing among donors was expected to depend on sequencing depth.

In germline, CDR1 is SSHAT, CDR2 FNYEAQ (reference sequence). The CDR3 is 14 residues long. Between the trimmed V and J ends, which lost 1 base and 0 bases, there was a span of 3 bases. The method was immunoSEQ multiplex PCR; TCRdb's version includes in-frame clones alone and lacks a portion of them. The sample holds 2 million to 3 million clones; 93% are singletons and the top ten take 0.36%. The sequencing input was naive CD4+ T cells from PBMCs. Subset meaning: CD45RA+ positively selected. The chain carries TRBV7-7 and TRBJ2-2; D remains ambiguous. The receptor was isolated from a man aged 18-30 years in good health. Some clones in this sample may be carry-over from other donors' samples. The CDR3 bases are TGTGCCAGCAGCTTAGTTGCGAACACCGGGGAGCTGTTTTTT. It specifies CASSLVANTGELFF.